This record concerns one T cell receptor beta chain sequence. What it recognizes is unknown. This sample is drawn from a study of blood T cells in healthy people across ages. Study as a whole: Template switching captured about one barcoded beta molecule per two T cells. The study's findings and limits: TCR beta diversity, measured per million T cells, fell in a roughly linear way with age.

V was pared by 6 bases and J by 5 bases, with 10 bases of the junction left unmatched. This CDR3 is built from 15 residues. Alongside a J-beta primer mix, a sample-barcoded 5' primer served in a second PCR lasting about 6 to 12 cycles. TCRdb reprocessed the 5' RACE reads via MiXCR and lists one record per CDR3 protein. The data show roughly 500,000 distinct CDR3 sequences, with less than 25% seen just once and approximately 8.7% held by the top ten. These data were also filed under a second study, of T cells of mothers and their children. That report notes: Slightly, though not significantly, more overlap was seen in related than in unrelated mother-child pairs.

The chain has TRBV12-3 or TRBV12-4 and TRBJ2-3; 8 nucleotides align to TRBD2. This receptor was obtained from a boy aged 5-17 years in good health. The sample was blood. The CDR3 region is CASRPTGGLRDTQYF. CDR3 nucleotides: TGTGCCAGCAGACCTACGGGGGGGCTCCGAGATACGCAGTATTTT.